The next 19 T cell receptor beta chains were all read from a single sample in a study of control samples from healthy donors and cancer patients. TCRdb's table, derived via immunoSEQ multiplex PCR, lists solely in-frame clones and lacks some. The sample yields about 130,000 clones, approximately 91% seen once. Sequenced material: blood. The receptors come from a man aged 50-60 years in good health.

The chain joins TRBV20-1 to TRBJ2-3, with D perhaps matching TRBD1 (6 bases). In germline, CDR1 is DFQATT, CDR2 SNEGSKA (reference sequence). The V and J ends lost 6 bases and 5 bases respectively, with 9 bases between them. The CDR3 is 11 amino acids. CDR3 coding DNA: TGCAGTGCGACGGACAGAGATACGCAGTATTTT. Its protein is CSATDRDTQYF.

The J gene is TRBJ1-5, the V gene TRBV6-5, with a tentative D call TRBD1 (5 bases). This CDR3 has 14 residues. CDR1 is MNHEY and CDR2 is SVGAGI in the germline V gene. V was cut by 6 bases and J by 10 bases, with 19 bases left in between. The CDR3 DNA sequence: TGTGCCAGCAGGGCCGGGACGGGACTTCGACCCCAGCATTTT. This encodes CASRAGTGLRPQHF.

The V and J genes are TRBV19 and TRBJ2-3; no clear D. The germline V and J ends were trimmed by 2 bases and 5 bases, with 5 bases remaining between them. Germline V gene sequence: CDR1 LNHDA, CDR2 SQIVND (reference sequence). This CDR3 comprises 12 residues. CDR3 bases: TGTGCCAGTAGTATATCTGGAGATACGCAGTATTTT. This translates into CASSISGDTQYF.

This chain links TRBV11-2 with TRBJ2-7, with 8 bases aligning to TRBD1. J gave up 7 bases and V 9 bases, and 11 bases lay outside the gene matches. Germline V gives CDR1 SGHAT, CDR2 FQNNGV. The CDR3 extends over 13 amino acids. The CDR3 DNA reads TGTGCCAGACAAAGGCAGGGGGCGAGAGAGCAGTACTTC. This translates into CARQRQGAREQYF. Looking up the rest from reference TRBV11-2 and TRBJ2-7 gives the full variable domain: EAGVAQSPRYKIIEKRQSVAFWCNPISGHATLYWYQQILGQGPKLLIQFQNNGVVDDSQLPKDRFSAERLKGVDSTLKIQPAKLEDSAVYLCARQRQGAREQYFGPGTRLTVT.

This rearrangement joins TRBV5-1 to TRBJ2-2; D is unresolved. The CDR3 loop spans 16 amino acids. V lost 2 bases and J lost 4, with 15 bases in between. Looked up from germline, CDR1 is SGHRS and CDR2 is YFSETQ. In DNA form, the CDR3 reads TGCGCCAGCAGCTTTCGGGCGGATCTTATCACCGGGGAGCTGTTTTTT. Amino acid sequence: CASSFRADLITGELFF.

This chain uses TRBV13 with TRBJ2-7; the D gene is possibly TRBD1 (6 bases). Per the germline V gene, CDR1 is PRHDT and CDR2 is FYEKMQ (reference sequence). The CDR3 has 13 residues. V was clipped by 8 bases and J by 1 base, with 12 bases between them. The CDR3: CASAEDSSYEQYF. CDR3 bases: TGTGCCAGCGCGGAGGACAGTTCCTACGAGCAGTACTTC.

The chain links TRBV9 to TRBJ1-3, with TRBD1 as a possible D gene (5 bases). V was pared by 2 bases and J by 1 base, with 16 bases between. CDR3 length: 17 residues. Germline V CDR1 and CDR2: SGDLS, YYNGEE. The CDR3 spells CASSVSGGGMSGNTIYF. Here the CDR3 DNA reads TGTGCCAGCAGCGTCTCTGGGGGAGGGATGTCTGGAAACACCATATATTTT.

This clone appeared once. The chain uses TRBV6-5 and TRBJ1-2; D call uncertain. This CDR3 spans 15 amino acids. Deletions cut 7 bases from V and 4 bases from J, with 19 bases between. The germline CDR1 and CDR2 sequences are MNHEY and SVGAGI. As DNA, the CDR3 is TGTGCCAGCACCCCTCGGCAGGAGATTTTCTATGGCTACACCTTC. Its protein is CASTPRQEIFYGYTF.

Here the CDR3 DNA reads TGTGCTAGTGGCCCGCCGGGGGGGCCTCGGGAGACCCAGTACTTC. It encodes CASGPPGGPRETQYF. J is TRBJ2-5 and V is TRBV12-5; the match to TRBD2 covers 8 bases. Per the germline V gene, CDR1 is LGHNT and CDR2 is FRNRAP. The CDR3 runs 15 residues. J gave up 5 bases and V 6 bases, and 11 bases lay outside the gene matches.

The rearrangement uses TRBV7-9 and TRBJ1-4; D unclear. Trimming shortened V by 6 bases and J by 4 bases, and 12 bases separated the two germline ends. This CDR3 has 14 residues. Germline loops: CDR1 SEHNR, CDR2 FQNEAQ (reference sequence). For the CDR3, the DNA is TGTGCCAGCAGGCGGGAAGCGGGTAATGAAAAACTGTTTTTT. As protein: CASRREAGNEKLFF. Together with reference TRBV7-9 and TRBJ1-4, the CDR3 gives the full variable domain: DTGVSQNPRHKITKRGQNVTFRCDPISEHNRLYWYRQTLGQGPEFLTYFQNEAQLEKSRLLSDRFSAERPKGSFSTLEIQRTEQGDSAMYLCASRREAGNEKLFFGSGTQLSVL.

The chain links TRBV14 to TRBJ2-5, with TRBD1 matching 7 bases. The germline V gene encodes CDR1 SGHDN and CDR2 FVKESK. The trim removed 4 bases at V and 5 bases at J, leaving 10 bases unmatched. CDR3 length: 15 amino acids. This chain's CDR3 is CASSLGQASGETQYF. CDR3 in DNA: TGTGCCAGCAGCCTCGGACAGGCATCGGGGGAGACCCAGTACTTC.

The chain carries TRBV7-3 and TRBJ2-3; 8 bases are a match to TRBD1. The CDR3 loop spans 15 amino acids. Germline V lookup: CDR1 SGHTA, CDR2 FQGTGA. The ends lost 5 bases at V and 6 bases at J; junction bases unmatched: 10. The CDR3 region has the DNA TGTGCCAGCAGCCCCGGCCAGGGGGCAGGGGATACGCAGTATTTT. Amino acid sequence: CASSPGQGAGDTQYF.

The genes are TRBV15 and TRBJ1-1; D not resolved. The CDR3 covers 12 residues. The V end was cut by 5 bases, the J end by 2 bases, with 6 bases between. CDR1 and CDR2 (germline): LNHNV, YYDKDF (reference sequence). The CDR3 region is CATSPHNTEAFF. The CDR3 DNA sequence: TGTGCCACCAGCCCTCACAACACTGAAGCTTTCTTT.

The rearrangement links TRBV5-1 to TRBJ1-2, with D possibly matching TRBD1 (5 bases). V dropped 1 base and J dropped 5 bases, with 12 bases sitting between them. CDR1 and CDR2 from the germline V gene are SGHRS and YFSETQ. The CDR3 extends over 14 amino acids. CDR3 residues: CASSLQDTLYGYTF. The CDR3 DNA follows: TGCGCCAGCAGCTTGCAGGACACTTTATATGGCTACACCTTC. Combining the CDR3 with reference TRBV5-1 and TRBJ1-2 gives the whole variable domain KAGVTQTPRYLIKTRGQQVTLSCSPISGHRSVSWYQQTPGQGLQFLFEYFSETQRNKGNFPGRFSGRQFSNSRSEMNVSTLELGDSALYLCASSLQDTLYGYTFGSGTRLTVV.

This clone was counted only a few times. The chain carries TRBV3-1 (or the pseudogene TRBV3-2) and TRBJ2-2; D remains ambiguous. The CDR3 length is 12 residues. V lost 5 bases to trimming and J lost 6 bases, with 7 bases between them. Germline CDR1 is LGHDT and CDR2 is YNNKEL (reference sequence). The CDR3 DNA follows: TGTGCCAGCAGCTCCCGTCCCGGGGAGCTGTTTTTT. This translates into CASSSRPGELFF.

The gene calls are TRBV6-6 and TRBJ2-1, with D tentatively TRBD2 (5 bases). The V end lost 2 bases, the J end lost 0 bases, and 5 bases lay between the germline ends. The CDR3 spans 14 residues. CDR1 is MNHNY, CDR2 SVGAGI, per germline (reference sequence). CDR3 sequence reads: CASSYRDSYNEQFF. The CDR3 bases are TGTGCCAGCAGTTACCGGGACTCCTACAATGAGCAGTTCTTC.

This sequence joins TRBV24-1 and TRBJ2-7; 7 bases line up with TRBD1. Germline V gene data show CDR1 as KGHDR and CDR2 as SFDVKD. This CDR3 spans 13 amino acids. The V gene end was trimmed by 7 bases and the J gene end by 2 bases; junction bases not matched to a gene: 4. This CDR3 is CATRRGQTYEQYF. The CDR3 coding sequence is TGTGCCACCAGGAGGGGACAGACCTACGAGCAGTACTTC.

This clone was found once. This rearrangement joins TRBV2 to TRBJ2-2; 7 bases are shared with TRBD1. CDR3 length equals 14 residues. CDR1 is SNHLY and CDR2 is FYNNEI in the germline V gene. V lost 6 bases, J lost 7 bases, and 8 bases stayed unmatched. The CDR3 sequence is CASSYDRANGELFF. The CDR3 nucleotides read TGTGCCAGCAGCTACGACAGGGCCAACGGGGAGCTGTTTTTT.

V gene TRBV19 combines with J gene TRBJ2-1; the match to TRBD2 covers 8 bases. Germline CDR1 is LNHDA and CDR2 is SQIVND (reference sequence). The J segment lost 0 bases and the V segment lost 3 bases, leaving 7 bases of the junction unmatched. The length of the CDR3 is 17 residues. CDR3 bases: TGTGCCAGTAGTATGATTGGCGGGGGGTACTCCTACAATGAGCAGTTCTTC. It codes for CASSMIGGGYSYNEQFF.